This passage covers 31 T cell receptor beta chains from one sample sequenced in a study of blood T cell repertoires in COVID-19. Profiling relied on immunoSEQ multiplex PCR, and the TCRdb table lists in-frame clones only, not all of them. The data show under 65,000 clones, about 81% seen once. The sequenced sample was peripheral blood. These receptors originate from a man aged 55-75 years with COVID-19, enrolled during active disease.

J is TRBJ2-4 and V is TRBV5-1; TRBD1 might be the D (6 bases). The V gene lost 0 bases and the J gene lost 2 bases, with 15 bases spanning the gap. CDR1 is SGHRS and CDR2 is YFSETQ in the germline V gene. CDR3 length equals 17 residues. The CDR3 region is CASSLDVRGASKNIQYF. CDR3 nucleotide sequence: TGCGCCAGCAGCTTGGATGTCAGGGGCGCTTCCAAAAACATTCAGTACTTC.

This chain links TRBV5-3 with TRBJ2-1; 10 bases fit TRBD2. TRBV5-3 is identified as an open reading frame with a role that is uncertain. The CDR3 runs to 15 residues. Trimming at V came to 4 bases and at J to 4 bases, leaving 5 bases not matched to a gene. The CDR3 DNA reads as TGTGCCAGAAGCGACCTAGCGGGAGCTTACAATGAGCAGTTCTTC. Protein sequence: CARSDLAGAYNEQFF.

The chain is built from TRBV6-5 and TRBJ2-6; D may be TRBD2 (5 bases). V lost 9 bases and J 2 bases, leaving 14 bases between the germline ends. This CDR3 has 15 amino acids. CDR1 and CDR2 (germline): MNHEY, SVGAGI. The CDR3 DNA sequence: TGTGCCAGTCAAAACGGAGGTACTGGGGCCAACGTCCTGACTTTC. Translation gives CASQNGGTGANVLTF.

The V and J genes are TRBV14 and TRBJ2-7; TRBD1 matches 10 bases. The CDR3 totals 16 residues. From germline, CDR1 is SGHDN and CDR2 FVKESK. Trimming took 2 bases from V and 3 from J; bases not matched to a gene: 7. CDR3 sequence: CASSQRGTGANYEQYF. The CDR3 bases are TGTGCCAGCAGCCAAAGGGGGACAGGGGCGAACTACGAGCAGTACTTC.

V is TRBV6-2 or TRBV6-3 and J is TRBJ1-1; D perhaps matches TRBD1 (5 bases). Trimming left V 2 bases short and J 6 bases short, with 7 bases between. This CDR3 has 12 amino acids. Germline assignment: CDR1 MNHEY and CDR2 SVGEGT. The CDR3 DNA reads as TGTGCCAGCAGTTACGCGGGGGCTGAAGCTTTCTTT. It translates to CASSYAGAEAFF.

The V call is TRBV11-3, the J call TRBJ2-7; 8 nucleotides agree with TRBD2. With V trimmed by 2 bases and J by 4 bases, 4 bases remained unmatched. CDR1 and CDR2 (germline): SGHNT, YENEEA. This CDR3 is 14 amino acids long. The CDR3 coding sequence is TGTGCCAGCAGCTTAAGAGCGGGGGCATACGAGCAGTACTTC. This encodes CASSLRAGAYEQYF.

The chain is built from TRBV7-2 and TRBJ1-1, with D perhaps matching TRBD1 (6 bases). V was pared by 3 bases and J by 2 bases, with 13 bases between. The germline gives CDR1 SGHTA, CDR2 FQGNSA. CDR3 length equals 15 residues. The CDR3 reads CASSFRGSRNTEAFF. The CDR3 DNA sequence: TGTGCCAGCAGCTTCAGGGGCTCGAGAAACACTGAAGCTTTCTTT.

This clone was detected only a few times. CDR3 in DNA: TGTGCCAGCAGCTTAGGCTATAAGCCTTACGAGCAGTACTTC. Translating it yields CASSLGYKPYEQYF. V is TRBV7-2 and J is TRBJ2-7; D gene ambiguous. Germline V lookup: CDR1 SGHTA, CDR2 FQGNSA. The CDR3 loop spans 14 amino acids. V was cut by 1 base and J by 4 bases, with 11 bases left in between.

This clone was recorded a few times. This rearrangement joins TRBV3-1 (or the pseudogene TRBV3-2) to TRBJ2-6, with 13 bases fitting TRBD2. This CDR3 has 19 amino acids. The J segment lost 0 bases and the V segment lost 1 base, leaving 3 bases of the junction unmatched. The V gene's germline CDR1 is LGHDT and CDR2 YNNKEL (reference sequence). The chain's CDR3 is CASSQVTSGGASGANVLTF. The DNA for the CDR3 is TGTGCCAGCAGCCAAGTTACTAGCGGGGGGGCCTCTGGGGCCAACGTCCTGACTTTC.

V usage is TRBV2 and J usage is TRBJ1-6, with 7 bases identical to TRBD1. The CDR3 is 14 amino acids. Germline CDR1 and CDR2: SNHLY and FYNNEI. Trimming at V came to 5 bases and at J to 7 bases, leaving 5 bases not matched to a gene. In nucleotides, the CDR3 is TGTGCCAGCAGTATGGGACAGACAAATTCACCCCTCCACTTT. This translates into CASSMGQTNSPLHF. The whole variable domain, remainder taken from reference TRBV2 and TRBJ1-6, is EPEVTQTPSHQVTQMGQEVILRCVPISNHLYFYWYRQILGQKVEFLVSFYNNEISEKSEIFDDQFSVERPDGSNFTLKIRSTKLEDSAMYFCASSMGQTNSPLHFGNGTRLTVT.

The chain carries TRBV7-9 and TRBJ1-4; no firm D call. V was trimmed by 3 bases and J by 8 bases, leaving 13 bases between them. The CDR3 runs to 14 residues. The germline gives CDR1 SEHNR, CDR2 FQNEAQ (reference sequence). The CDR3 is CASSFVREQEKLFF. The CDR3 coding sequence is TGTGCCAGCAGCTTTGTTAGGGAGCAGGAAAAACTGTTTTTT.

The gene calls are TRBV2 and TRBJ2-7; 10 bases line up with TRBD1. CDR1 is SNHLY and CDR2 is FYNNEI in the germline V gene. The CDR3 spans 13 residues. J gave up 9 bases and V 3 bases, and 5 bases lay outside the gene matches. In nucleotides, the CDR3 is TGTGCCAGCAGTGACGACAGGGGGCGCGGGCAGTACTTC. This codes for CASSDDRGRGQYF.

The chain couples TRBV5-7 to TRBJ1-5; D ambiguous. TRBV5-7 is designated an ORF whose function remains uncertain. The CDR3 covers 14 residues. V was clipped by 2 bases and J by 4 bases, with 10 bases between them. CDR3 amino acids: CASSFYRHNQPQHF. As DNA, the CDR3 is TGTGCCAGCAGCTTCTACAGACATAATCAGCCCCAGCATTTT.

The V gene is TRBV19, the J gene TRBJ2-1, with 8 positions matching TRBD2. Germline V gene sequence: CDR1 LNHDA, CDR2 SQIVND (reference sequence). The length of the CDR3 is 16 residues. Trimming removed 7 bases from V and 0 bases from J; junction bases left unmatched: 8. CDR3 residues: CASTPLAGSSYNEQFF. CDR3 DNA: TGTGCCAGTACTCCCTTAGCGGGGAGCTCCTACAATGAGCAGTTCTTC.

V usage is TRBV20-1 and J usage is TRBJ1-1, with D hard to call. CDR1 and CDR2 (germline): DFQATT, SNEGSKA (reference sequence). The CDR3 is 10 residues long. Trimming left V 4 bases short and J 3 bases short, with 3 bases between. The CDR3 region is CSATDTEAFF. DNA for the CDR3: TGCAGTGCTACGGACACTGAAGCTTTCTTT.

The gene calls are TRBV11-1 and TRBJ1-1, with D possibly matching TRBD1 (6 bases). The ends were cut back, 4 bases at V and 7 bases at J, with 13 bases in the middle. Per germline, CDR1 SGHAT and CDR2 FQDESV (reference sequence). This CDR3 contains 13 residues. The CDR3 is CASSSKGGVEAFF. Here the CDR3 DNA reads TGTGCCAGCAGCTCTAAAGGGGGGGTTGAAGCTTTCTTT.

This chain links TRBV25-1 with TRBJ1-5, with no clear D. Germline-derived CDR1 and CDR2 are MGHDK and SYGVNS. The CDR3 totals 14 residues. Trimming stripped 2 bases from V and 2 bases from J, with 7 bases between. The DNA for the CDR3 is TGTGCCAGCAGTGAAGCAGGCCGCAATCAGCCCCAGCATTTT. Its translation: CASSEAGRNQPQHF.

V is TRBV25-1 and J is TRBJ1-3, with unresolved D. The CDR3 totals 14 residues. V gave up 4 bases and J gave up 6 bases, with 13 bases separating them. Germline V gene data show CDR1 as MGHDK and CDR2 as SYGVNS. The CDR3 region is CASSGTGGKNTIYF. CDR3 in DNA: TGTGCCAGCAGTGGGACCGGAGGGAAAAACACCATATATTTT. The variable domain in full, completed from reference TRBV25-1 and TRBJ1-3, reads EADIYQTPRYLVIGTGKKITLECSQTMGHDKMYWYQQDPGMELHLIHYSYGVNSTEKGDLSSESTVSRIRTEHFPLTLESARPSHTSQYLCASSGTGGKNTIYFGEGSWLTVV.

This chain connects TRBV11-3 to TRBJ2-1, with a possible D match to TRBD2 (6 bases). Germline loops: CDR1 SGHNT, CDR2 YENEEA. The CDR3 has 15 amino acids. Trimming shortened V by 5 bases and J by 2 bases, and 13 bases separated the two germline ends. CDR3 amino acids: CASSRDSRAYNEQFF. In DNA, the CDR3 is TGTGCCAGCAGCCGGGACTCCCGAGCCTACAATGAGCAGTTCTTC.

The CDR3 spells CASGVLAAMNTGELFF. CDR3 DNA: TGCGCCAGCGGGGTCCTAGCGGCTATGAACACCGGGGAGCTGTTTTTT. The J gene is TRBJ2-2, the V gene TRBV4-1; 7 positions match TRBD2. Per the germline V gene, CDR1 is MGHRA and CDR2 is YSYEKL. The ends lost 8 bases at V and 1 base at J; junction bases unmatched: 10. The CDR3 has 16 residues.

This chain connects TRBV7-3 to TRBJ1-5; TRBD1 agrees at 10 bases. The CDR3 has 18 amino acids. Germline V CDR1 and CDR2: SGHTA, FQGTGA. The trim removed 4 bases at V and 3 bases at J, leaving 12 bases unmatched. The CDR3 DNA reads as TGTGCCAGCAGCTCCGGGACAGGGGCGAGAGGGTTCAATCAGCCCCAGCATTTT. Translating it yields CASSSGTGARGFNQPQHF.

This rearrangement joins TRBV5-1 to TRBJ2-2, with 9 bases lining up with TRBD2. In germline, CDR1 is SGHRS, CDR2 YFSETQ. The J segment lost 0 bases and the V segment lost 4 bases, leaving 7 bases of the junction unmatched. The CDR3 extends over 17 amino acids. Here the CDR3 reads CASSPSASGANTGELFF. CDR3 nucleotide sequence: TGCGCCAGCAGCCCGTCTGCTAGCGGGGCGAACACCGGGGAGCTGTTTTTT. Full variable domain (rest looked up from reference TRBV5-1 and TRBJ2-2): KAGVTQTPRYLIKTRGQQVTLSCSPISGHRSVSWYQQTPGQGLQFLFEYFSETQRNKGNFPGRFSGRQFSNSRSEMNVSTLELGDSALYLCASSPSASGANTGELFFGEGSRLTVL.

V gene TRBV7-8 combines with J gene TRBJ1-4; 7 bases are a match to TRBD1. The CDR3 sequence is 15 residues long. The J segment lost 4 bases and the V segment lost 6 bases, leaving 8 bases of the junction unmatched. Germline V gene sequence: CDR1 SGHVS, CDR2 FQNEAQ. In DNA form, the CDR3 reads TGTGCCAGCAGTACACAACAGGGGCATAATGAAAAACTGTTTTTT. Protein: CASSTQQGHNEKLFF.

This sequence joins TRBV7-9 and TRBJ1-1; TRBD1 aligns across 8 bases. This CDR3 spans 15 amino acids. Unmatched junction bases numbered 7, after V lost 0 bases and J lost 7 bases. From germline, CDR1 is SEHNR and CDR2 FQNEAQ (reference sequence). In DNA form, the CDR3 reads TGTGCCAGCAGCTTAGCTACAGGGGGGAAGGGTGAAGCTTTCTTT. Residues: CASSLATGGKGEAFF.

The rearrangement links TRBV5-1 to TRBJ1-5; 7 bases agree with TRBD1. The CDR3 sequence is 14 residues long. Germline V gene lookup returns CDR1 SGHRS and CDR2 YFSETQ. V trimming: 0 bases; J trimming: 7 bases; junction bases outside the gene matches: 4. The CDR3 loop reads CASSLGGGMQPQHF. In DNA form, the CDR3 reads TGCGCCAGCAGCTTGGGAGGGGGCATGCAGCCCCAGCATTTT.

This clone was recorded once. CDR3 sequence: CASRKTGTLITDTQYF. The CDR3 coding sequence is TGTGCCAGTAGGAAGACCGGGACTCTTATCACAGATACGCAGTATTTT. The rearrangement uses TRBV19 and TRBJ2-3; a weak D match, TRBD2 (6 bases). There are 16 residues in the CDR3. CDR1 and CDR2 (germline): LNHDA, SQIVND (reference sequence). Trimming pared 6 bases from V and 2 bases from J, leaving 18 bases between.

This chain uses TRBV2 with TRBJ2-7; 11 positions match TRBD2. Unmatched junction bases numbered 13, after V lost 6 bases and J lost 6 bases. This CDR3 is built from 16 residues. Germline assignment: CDR1 SNHLY and CDR2 FYNNEI. The CDR3 protein is CASRGGTSGPLSEQYF. CDR3 nucleotides: TGTGCCAGCAGGGGGGGGACTAGCGGCCCCTTATCCGAGCAGTACTTC.

The J gene is TRBJ2-7, the V gene TRBV5-4, with 10 positions matching TRBD1. The V gene's germline CDR1 is SGHNT and CDR2 YYREEE (reference sequence). The ends lost 3 bases at V and 5 bases at J; junction bases unmatched: 8. This CDR3 is 15 amino acids long. The CDR3 region is CASSSLTGGGDEQYF. DNA of the CDR3: TGTGCCAGCAGCTCCTTGACAGGGGGCGGAGACGAGCAGTACTTC.

The J gene is TRBJ2-2, the V gene TRBV5-4, with D unresolved. Germline lookup yields CDR1 SGHNT and CDR2 YYREEE (reference sequence). V lost 0 bases to trimming and J lost 0 bases, with 6 bases between them. The CDR3 spans 15 residues. CDR3 nucleotide sequence: TGTGCCAGCAGCTTGGGAGGTACGAACACCGGGGAGCTGTTTTTT. As protein: CASSLGGTNTGELFF.

This rearrangement joins TRBV11-1 to TRBJ2-7; D ambiguous. The CDR3 contains 12 residues. Per germline, CDR1 SGHAT and CDR2 FQDESV (reference sequence). V lost 1 base to trimming and J lost 5 bases, with 6 bases between them. The CDR3 region is CASSLGLNEQYF. The CDR3 nucleotides read TGTGCCAGCAGCTTAGGGCTGAACGAGCAGTACTTC.

The chain joins TRBV3-1 (or the pseudogene TRBV3-2) to TRBJ1-1; D is ambiguous. This CDR3 spans 13 amino acids. The V end lost 3 bases, the J end lost 6 bases, and 11 bases lay between the germline ends. Germline V lookup: CDR1 LGHDT, CDR2 YNNKEL (reference sequence). The CDR3 DNA is TGTGCCAGCAGCCAGCAAGCACTCCCTGAAGCTTTCTTT. This gives the protein CASSQQALPEAFF.